The clone carrying this T cell receptor beta chain has more than one count but fewer than ten. The second PCR ran about 6 to 12 cycles with a sample-barcoded 5' primer and J-beta primers. TCRdb fed the 5' RACE reads into MiXCR, producing one record per CDR3 protein. The sample contains 1,500,000 or so distinct CDR3 sequences, approximately 60% of which appear only once. This record comes from a study of blood T cells in healthy people across ages. The CDR3 length is 14 residues. V lost 4 bases to trimming and J lost 6 bases, with 17 bases between them. CDR1 is SGDLS and CDR2 is YYNGEE in the germline V gene.

V usage is TRBV9 and J usage is TRBJ2-7; unclear D gene. This receptor was identified in a man aged 18-30 years in good health. Sequencing was done on a sample of blood. The chain's CDR3 is CASSPPATPLEQYF. CDR3 coding DNA: TGTGCCAGCAGCCCCCCTGCGACCCCTCTCGAGCAGTACTTC.